A single T cell receptor beta chain is shown here with its context. This record comes from a study of blood T cell repertoires in COVID-19. Study overall: Material from acute and convalescent COVID-19 was sourced from the United States, Italy and Spain. In each case, the material was cDNA or gDNA derived from T cells, B-cell-depleted T cells, or PBMCs.

Data came from immunoSEQ multiplex PCR; TCRdb stores just in-frame clones and leaves some out. The sample yields 85,000 to 90,000 clones, around 82% seen once. The CDR3 contains 15 residues. Germline V gives CDR1 SGHAT, CDR2 FQNNGV. V dropped 5 bases and J dropped 2 bases, with 14 bases sitting between them. What was sequenced was peripheral blood. This clonotype was sampled from an elderly woman with acute or convalescent COVID-19. The chain combines TRBV11-2 with TRBJ2-3; a possible D gene is TRBD2 (7 bases). In nucleotides, the CDR3 is TGTGCCAGCAGCCGAGGGGGGGGATTCACAGATACGCAGTATTTT. Encoded protein: CASSRGGGFTDTQYF. Looking up the rest from reference TRBV11-2 and TRBJ2-3 gives the full variable domain: EAGVAQSPRYKIIEKRQSVAFWCNPISGHATLYWYQQILGQGPKLLIQFQNNGVVDDSQLPKDRFSAERLKGVDSTLKIQPAKLEDSAVYLCASSRGGGFTDTQYFGPGTRLTVL.